The 19 T cell receptor beta chains below come from one sample, sequenced in a study of T-cell memory formation after mild COVID-19. TCRdb re-called the 5' RACE reads with MiXCR, one entry per CDR3 protein. The table has hundreds of thousands of distinct CDR3 sequences, roughly 23% seen once. Sequencing used PBMCs or a T cell subset sorted from them (not recorded which). The receptors here all came from an adult woman who had mild COVID-19 (a few samples of this study predate the infection). Cell type and time point are not known.

This clonotype was counted between two and nine times. The rearrangement joins TRBV7-9 to TRBJ2-3, with D maybe TRBD2 (5 bases). CDR3 length: 14 amino acids. V was cut by 3 bases and J by 6 bases, with 13 bases left in between. CDR1 and CDR2 (germline): SEHNR, FQNEAQ (reference sequence). This CDR3 is CASSLDSLSDTQYF. The DNA for the CDR3 is TGTGCCAGCAGCTTGGACTCGTTGTCGGATACGCAGTATTTT.

This clonotype was counted between two and nine times. The chain links TRBV7-2 to TRBJ2-7; D tentatively fits TRBD1 or TRBD2 (6 bases each). Trimming removed 5 bases at V and 0 bases at J, with 14 bases between. Germline V gene lookup returns CDR1 SGHTA and CDR2 FQGNSA. The CDR3 has 15 residues. This CDR3 reads CASSRGRGDSYEQYF. The CDR3 DNA sequence: TGTGCCAGCAGCCGGGGAAGGGGGGACTCCTACGAGCAGTACTTC.

The chain joins TRBV29-1 to TRBJ2-3; unclear D gene. V lost 2 bases, J lost 6 bases, and 6 bases lay in between. Looked up from germline, CDR1 is SQVTM and CDR2 is ANQGSEA. The CDR3 has 11 amino acids. CDR3 region: CSVEIGDTQYF. The CDR3 nucleotides are TGCAGCGTTGAAATTGGGGATACGCAGTATTTT.

The chain joins TRBV12-3 or TRBV12-4 to TRBJ1-2; no definite D call. V lost 7 bases and J 4 bases, leaving 10 bases between the germline ends. The CDR3 loop spans 12 amino acids. CDR3 bases: TGTGCCAGCACGTCCGAGGGCTATGGCTACACCTTC. Protein sequence: CASTSEGYGYTF.

This clonotype appeared a few times. This rearrangement joins TRBV12-3 or TRBV12-4 to TRBJ1-1, with D unresolved. The CDR3 sequence is 14 residues long. V gave up 7 bases and J gave up 2 bases, with 14 bases separating them. The CDR3 is CASNLNTRNTEAFF. Written as DNA, the CDR3 is TGTGCCAGCAATCTTAACACGAGAAACACTGAAGCTTTCTTT.

The chain joins TRBV5-1 to TRBJ2-3; weak D call: TRBD1 (5 bases). CDR1 and CDR2 from the germline V gene are SGHRS and YFSETQ. This CDR3 is 15 amino acids long. V dropped 6 bases and J dropped 0 bases, with 14 bases sitting between them. CDR3 nucleotide sequence: TGCGCCAGCACCTCGGACACTGCTAGCACAGATACGCAGTATTTT. Encoded protein: CASTSDTASTDTQYF.

This clonotype appeared a few times. This sequence joins TRBV29-1 and TRBJ2-3, with TRBD2 matching over 10 bases. CDR1 is SQVTM and CDR2 is ANQGSEA in the germline V gene. V trimming: 4 bases; J trimming: 6 bases; junction bases outside the gene matches: 7. The CDR3 extends over 14 amino acids. This CDR3 is CSVVRLAGADTQYF. In DNA, the CDR3 is TGCAGCGTTGTGCGTCTAGCGGGAGCCGATACGCAGTATTTT.

The rearrangement links TRBV19 to TRBJ1-5, with TRBD1 identical over 8 bases. J gave up 3 bases and V 2 bases, and 3 bases lay outside the gene matches. In germline, CDR1 is LNHDA, CDR2 SQIVND (reference sequence). CDR3 size: 15 residues. As DNA, the CDR3 is TGTGCCAGTAGTATAAACAGGGGGTACAATCAGCCCCAGCATTTT. Residues: CASSINRGYNQPQHF.

This chain links TRBV7-2 with TRBJ2-6; a possible D gene is TRBD2 (6 bases). The V end lost 8 bases, the J end lost 2 bases, and 13 bases lay between the germline ends. Germline V gives CDR1 SGHTA, CDR2 FQGNSA. This CDR3 comprises 15 residues. CDR3 region: CASGQGGTGANVLTF. Here the CDR3 DNA reads TGTGCCAGCGGGCAGGGCGGGACTGGGGCCAACGTCCTGACTTTC.

This sequence joins TRBV5-1 and TRBJ2-7; 9 bases are a match to TRBD2. Germline V gene lookup returns CDR1 SGHRS and CDR2 YFSETQ. The V and J ends lost 0 bases and 2 bases, in that order; junction bases with no gene match: 3. This CDR3 spans 15 amino acids. The CDR3 sequence is CASSLGRGGAYEQYF. The CDR3 DNA is TGCGCCAGCAGCTTGGGACGCGGGGGGGCCTACGAGCAGTACTTC.

The V gene is TRBV10-3, the J gene TRBJ2-1; TRBD2 matches at 14 bases. Germline V gives CDR1 ENHRY, CDR2 SYGVKD. This CDR3 is 17 amino acids long. The V gene end was trimmed by 0 bases and the J gene end by 7 bases; junction bases not matched to a gene: 5. The DNA for the CDR3 is TGTGCCATCAGTGAGTCGGGACTAGCGGGAGTAGAGAATGAGCAGTTCTTC. It translates to CAISESGLAGVENEQFF.

The chain's CDR3 is CASSRRPPGQGNSPLHF. DNA of the CDR3: TGTGCCAGCAGTCGACGACCCCCCGGACAGGGTAATTCACCCCTCCACTTT. The V and J genes are TRBV6-5 and TRBJ1-6, with TRBD1 identical over 8 bases. Germline V lookup: CDR1 MNHEY, CDR2 SVGAGI. This CDR3 spans 17 amino acids. J was trimmed by 6 bases and V by 5 bases; bases with no gene match: 12.

J is TRBJ2-5 and V is TRBV29-1; 11 nucleotides agree with TRBD1. CDR3 length: 15 amino acids. Germline CDR1 is SQVTM and CDR2 is ANQGSEA. Trimming at V came to 4 bases and at J to 5 bases, leaving 9 bases not matched to a gene. Here the CDR3 reads CSVAPGTGGAETQYF. As DNA, the CDR3 is TGCAGCGTTGCCCCCGGGACAGGGGGGGCGGAGACCCAGTACTTC.

CDR3 sequence reads: CASSVGQETQYF. The CDR3 DNA reads TGTGCCAGCAGCGTAGGGCAAGAGACCCAGTACTTC. The chain links TRBV9 to TRBJ2-5; D is uncertain. V was shortened by 0 bases and J by 2 bases, with 2 bases between the two germline ends. Germline V CDR1 and CDR2: SGDLS, YYNGEE. The length of the CDR3 is 12 residues.

The CDR3 is CASSQGTGGSLNSPLHF. The DNA for the CDR3 is TGCGCCAGCAGCCAAGGGACAGGGGGCAGTCTGAATTCACCCCTCCACTTT. J is TRBJ1-6 and V is TRBV4-1; 11 bases line up with TRBD1. Germline loops: CDR1 MGHRA, CDR2 YSYEKL. This CDR3 spans 17 amino acids. J gave up 7 bases and V 1 base, and 6 bases lay outside the gene matches.

The V and J genes are TRBV15 and TRBJ2-1, with 10 nucleotides matching TRBD1. Germline CDR1 reads LNHNV; CDR2 reads YYDKDF (reference sequence). J lost 8 bases, V lost 5 bases, and 6 bases had no gene match. This CDR3 spans 14 amino acids. This CDR3 is CATSGDRGWDEQFF. As DNA, the CDR3 is TGTGCCACCAGCGGGGACAGGGGATGGGATGAGCAGTTCTTC.

This rearrangement joins TRBV29-1 to TRBJ2-5; the match to TRBD2 covers 11 bases. The germline CDR1 and CDR2 sequences are SQVTM and ANQGSEA. V gave up 3 bases and J gave up 0 bases; unmatched junction bases: 9. The CDR3 extends over 17 amino acids. CDR3 region: CSVETSGDNRYQETQYF. DNA of the CDR3: TGCAGCGTTGAGACTAGCGGGGATAATCGGTACCAAGAGACCCAGTACTTC. The full variable domain, with the rest looked up from reference TRBV29-1 and TRBJ2-5, is SAVISQKPSRDICQRGTSLTIQCQVDSQVTMMFWYRQQPGQSLTLIATANQGSEATYESGFVIDKFPISRPNLTFSTLTVSNMSPEDSSIYLCSVETSGDNRYQETQYFGPGTRLLVL.

V gene TRBV5-1 combines with J gene TRBJ2-1, with 8 bases identical to TRBD2. The CDR3 extends over 17 amino acids. The germline V gene has CDR1 SGHRS and CDR2 YFSETQ. V lost 3 bases and J lost 0; bases outside the gene matches: 8. The CDR3 sequence: CASSWNPGTSSYNEQFF. DNA of the CDR3: TGCGCCAGCAGCTGGAACCCGGGGACTAGCTCCTACAATGAGCAGTTCTTC.

This clonotype was seen a handful of times. V usage is TRBV14 and J usage is TRBJ2-6; the D gene could be TRBD1 or TRBD2 (5 bases each). CDR3 length equals 21 residues. Trimming pared 0 bases from V and 0 bases from J, leaving 21 bases between. Germline V gene data show CDR1 as SGHDN and CDR2 as FVKESK. This chain's CDR3 is CASSQDRAGRALCSGANVLTF. CDR3 DNA sequence: TGTGCCAGCAGCCAAGATAGGGCAGGGCGGGCGCTCTGCTCTGGGGCCAACGTCCTGACTTTC.